A selection of T cell receptor beta chains follows, all from one sample in a study of T cell changes during pregnancy in multiple sclerosis. Produced via immunoSEQ multiplex PCR; TCRdb's table is partial and in-frame only. The sample carries 40,000 to 50,000 clones, around 93% recorded once. The sample consisted of CD8+ T cells from peripheral blood mononuclear cells, taken in the third trimester of pregnancy. These receptors were obtained from a female donor with multiple sclerosis, enrolled in a pregnancy study. CDR3s include the opening cysteine and the closing phenylalanine or tryptophan.

j_call v_call cdr3_aa
TRBJ1-5 TRBV28 CASRRTGSNQPQHF
TRBJ2-7 TRBV7-9 CASSLTGNSYQYEQYF
TRBJ2-7 TRBV6-1 CASSESHEQYF
TRBJ2-1 TRBV27 CASSFGSNEQFF
TRBJ2-3 TRBV28 CASSFYDYPSQYF
TRBJ2-1 TRBV6-5 CASSYSGRASEQFF
TRBJ2-5 TRBV15 CATSSPGTGWETQYF
TRBJ1-1 TRBV2 CAILGGANTEAFF
TRBJ1-2 TRBV15 CATSSLGEDSNYGYTF
TRBJ2-1 TRBV27 CASSFTRSNEQFF
TRBJ2-1 TRBV7-6 CASSLVGLAGGEGYNEQFF
TRBJ2-7 TRBV28 CASSLQGRSYEQYF
TRBJ1-2 TRBV27 CASSPGRGYDYTF
TRBJ1-2 TRBV28 CASSPAGQGLYGYTF
TRBJ2-7 TRBV11-3 CAASGRSSYEQYF
TRBJ1-1 TRBV5-4 CASSQEGTAYTEAFF
TRBJ1-3 TRBV9 CASSVAGVYGNTIYF
TRBJ2-1 TRBV7-9 CASSSGFRYEQFF
TRBJ2-7 TRBV28 CASSLRGYEQYF
TRBJ2-2 TRBV7-9 CASSPTGGWNTGELFF
TRBJ1-1 TRBV7-9 CASSLARQGEAFF
TRBJ2-3 TRBV13 CASSLTRVSLDTQYF
TRBJ2-4 TRBV27 CASSERGTKNIQYF
TRBJ1-1 TRBV30 CAWSVSSDSTEAFF
TRBJ1-1 TRBV15 CATSRDLGTVNTEAFF
TRBJ2-1 TRBV6-5 CASSALAEAYNEQFF
TRBJ2-1 TRBV10-2 CASITSGRGEQFF
TRBJ2-3 TRBV25-1 CASSSAYIQYF
TRBJ2-7 TRBV13 CASSPGQGGLYEQYF
TRBJ2-3 TRBV5-4 CASSSTGSPYTDTQYF
TRBJ2-7 TRBV5-1 CASSLYSTYEQYF
TRBJ2-7 TRBV28 CASSSGLAAAYEQYF
TRBJ2-2 TRBV6-5 CASSYGTGDTGELFF